The subject of this entry is one TCR beta chain. These data come from a study of T cells in Graves' hyperthyroidism and ophthalmopathy. The V and J ends lost 2 bases and 6 bases, in that order; junction bases with no gene match: 6. CDR3 length: 15 residues. The germline V gene has CDR1 MNHNS and CDR2 SASEGT. What was amplified from RNA transcripts were TCR beta CDR3 regions. Using the HTBI primer set, a first-round RT-PCR was run on the TCR CDR3. TCRdb used MiXCR to reprocess the multiplex PCR reads, holding one entry per CDR3 protein. Found here are fewer than 450,000 distinct CDR3 sequences, roughly 20% of them singletons; the top ten hold about 38%.

This sequence originates from a man aged 18 to 30 with Graves' ophthalmopathy. The V gene is TRBV6-1, the J gene TRBJ2-3; 9 bases line up with TRBD1. Material: blood. CDR3 sequence: CASSEFRTGADTQYF. The DNA for the CDR3 is TGTGCCAGCAGTGAATTCCGGACAGGGGCCGATACGCAGTATTTT.